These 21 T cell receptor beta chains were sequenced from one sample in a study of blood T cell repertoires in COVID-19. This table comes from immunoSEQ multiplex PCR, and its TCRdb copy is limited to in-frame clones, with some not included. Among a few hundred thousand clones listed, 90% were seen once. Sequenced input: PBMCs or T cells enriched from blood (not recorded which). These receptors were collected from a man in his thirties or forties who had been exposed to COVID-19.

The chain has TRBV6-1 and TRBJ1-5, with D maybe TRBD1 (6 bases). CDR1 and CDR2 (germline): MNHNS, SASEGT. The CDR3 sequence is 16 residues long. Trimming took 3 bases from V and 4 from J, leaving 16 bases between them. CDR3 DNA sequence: TGTGCCAGCAGTGATGAGATCCGGGACAAAAATCAGCCCCAGCATTTT. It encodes CASSDEIRDKNQPQHF.

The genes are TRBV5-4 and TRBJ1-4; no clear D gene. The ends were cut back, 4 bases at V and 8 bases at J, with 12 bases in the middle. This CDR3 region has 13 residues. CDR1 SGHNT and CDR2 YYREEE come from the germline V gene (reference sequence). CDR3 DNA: TGTGCCAGCAGCCGGCGGGAAACCGAAAAACTGTTTTTT. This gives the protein CASSRRETEKLFF.

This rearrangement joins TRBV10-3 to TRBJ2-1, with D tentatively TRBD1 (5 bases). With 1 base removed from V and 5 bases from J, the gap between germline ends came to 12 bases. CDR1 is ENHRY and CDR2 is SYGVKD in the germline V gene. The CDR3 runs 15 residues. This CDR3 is CAISEYRTGDNEQFF. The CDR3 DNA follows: TGTGCCATCAGTGAGTACCGAACAGGCGACAATGAGCAGTTCTTC.

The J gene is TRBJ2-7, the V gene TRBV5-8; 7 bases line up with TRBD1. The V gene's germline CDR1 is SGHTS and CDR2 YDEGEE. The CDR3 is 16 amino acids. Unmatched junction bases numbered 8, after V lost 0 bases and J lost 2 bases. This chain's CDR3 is CASSLGTQGTAYEQYF. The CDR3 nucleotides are TGTGCCAGCAGCTTGGGGACACAGGGGACGGCCTACGAGCAGTACTTC. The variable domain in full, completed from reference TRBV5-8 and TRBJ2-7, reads EAGVTQSPTHLIKTRGQQATLRCSPISGHTSVYWYQQALGLGLQFLLWYDEGEERNRGNFPPRFSGRQFPNYSSELNVNALELEDSALYLCASSLGTQGTAYEQYFGPGTRLTVT.

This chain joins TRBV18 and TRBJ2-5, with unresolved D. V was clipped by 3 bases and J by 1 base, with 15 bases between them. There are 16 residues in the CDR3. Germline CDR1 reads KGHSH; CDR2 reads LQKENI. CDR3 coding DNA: TGTGCCAGCTCACCGAACAAACTCAGGTTCCAAGAGACCCAGTACTTC. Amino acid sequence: CASSPNKLRFQETQYF.

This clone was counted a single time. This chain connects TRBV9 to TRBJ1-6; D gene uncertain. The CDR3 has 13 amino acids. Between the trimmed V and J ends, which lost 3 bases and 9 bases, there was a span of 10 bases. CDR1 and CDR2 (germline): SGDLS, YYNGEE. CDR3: CASSDFSGSPLHF. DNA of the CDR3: TGTGCCAGCAGCGACTTTTCCGGTTCACCCCTCCACTTT.

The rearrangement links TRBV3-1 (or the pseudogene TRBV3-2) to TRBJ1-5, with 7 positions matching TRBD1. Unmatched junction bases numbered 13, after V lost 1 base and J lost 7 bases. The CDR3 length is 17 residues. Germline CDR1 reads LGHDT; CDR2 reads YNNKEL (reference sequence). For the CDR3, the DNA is TGTGCCAGCAGCCAAGCCGGGACAGCCGGGCCCCTGCAGCCCCAGCATTTT. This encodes CASSQAGTAGPLQPQHF.

The CDR3 loop is CASSKEATDTNEQFF. The DNA of the CDR3 is TGTGCCAGCAGCAAAGAGGCGACGGACACCAATGAGCAGTTCTTC. The J gene is TRBJ2-1, the V gene TRBV21-1; TRBD1 is the table's D call and was not checked against the DNA. TRBV21-1 represents a pseudogene. The CDR3 length is 15 residues.

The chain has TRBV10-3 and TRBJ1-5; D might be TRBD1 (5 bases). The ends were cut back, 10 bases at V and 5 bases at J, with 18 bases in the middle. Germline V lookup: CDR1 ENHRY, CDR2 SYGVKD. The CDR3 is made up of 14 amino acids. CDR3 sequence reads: CATCLDGQYQPQHF. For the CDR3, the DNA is TGTGCCACCTGCCTAGACGGACAATATCAGCCCCAGCATTTT.

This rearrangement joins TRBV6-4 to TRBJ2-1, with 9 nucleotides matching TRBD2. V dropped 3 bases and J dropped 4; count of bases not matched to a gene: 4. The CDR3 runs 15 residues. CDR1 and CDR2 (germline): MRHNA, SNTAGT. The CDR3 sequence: CASSDGLAGYNEQFF. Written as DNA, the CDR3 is TGTGCCAGCAGTGATGGCCTAGCGGGGTACAATGAGCAGTTCTTC.

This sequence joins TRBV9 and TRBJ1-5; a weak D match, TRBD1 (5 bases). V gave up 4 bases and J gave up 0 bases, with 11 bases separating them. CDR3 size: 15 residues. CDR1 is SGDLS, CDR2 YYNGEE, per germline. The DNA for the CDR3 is TGTGCCAGCAGCCCTGACAGTAATAGCAATCAGCCCCAGCATTTT. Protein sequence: CASSPDSNSNQPQHF.

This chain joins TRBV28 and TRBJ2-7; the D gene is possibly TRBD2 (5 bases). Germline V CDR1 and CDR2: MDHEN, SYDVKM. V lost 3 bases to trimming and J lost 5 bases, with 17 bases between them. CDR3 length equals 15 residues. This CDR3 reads CASSLAPPLAHEQYF. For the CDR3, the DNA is TGTGCCAGCAGTTTGGCCCCTCCCTTAGCGCACGAGCAGTACTTC.

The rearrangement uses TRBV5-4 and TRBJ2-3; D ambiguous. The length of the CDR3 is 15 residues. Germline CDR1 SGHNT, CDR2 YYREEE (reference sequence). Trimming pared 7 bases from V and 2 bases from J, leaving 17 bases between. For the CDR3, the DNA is TGTGCCAGCGCAGTATCCCGAACGAACACAGATACGCAGTATTTT. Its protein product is CASAVSRTNTDTQYF.

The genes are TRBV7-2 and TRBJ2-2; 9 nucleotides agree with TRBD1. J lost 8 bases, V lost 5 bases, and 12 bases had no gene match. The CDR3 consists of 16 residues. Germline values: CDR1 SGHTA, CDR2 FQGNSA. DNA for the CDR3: TGTGCCAGCAGCGACTCCCCGGACAGGGGTAGGGGGGAGCTGTTTTTT. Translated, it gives CASSDSPDRGRGELFF.

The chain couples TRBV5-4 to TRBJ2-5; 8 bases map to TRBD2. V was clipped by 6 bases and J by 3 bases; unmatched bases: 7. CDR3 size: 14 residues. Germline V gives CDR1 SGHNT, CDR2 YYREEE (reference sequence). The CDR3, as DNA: TGTGCCAGCAACTCGGGGGGGGGCGAAGAGACCCAGTACTTC. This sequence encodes CASNSGGGEETQYF. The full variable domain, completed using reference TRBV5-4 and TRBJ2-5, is ETGVTQSPTHLIKTRGQQVTLRCSSQSGHNTVSWYQQALGQGPQFIFQYYREEENGRGNFPPRFSGLQFPNYSSELNVNALELDDSALYLCASNSGGGEETQYFGPGTRLLVL.

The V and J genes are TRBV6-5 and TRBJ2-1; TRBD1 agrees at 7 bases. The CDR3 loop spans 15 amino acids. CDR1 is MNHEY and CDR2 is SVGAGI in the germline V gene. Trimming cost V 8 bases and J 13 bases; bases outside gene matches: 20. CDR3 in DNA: TGTGCCAGCCTGGCTTTTGGGACAGACGCAGACCGACAGTTCTTC. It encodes CASLAFGTDADRQFF.

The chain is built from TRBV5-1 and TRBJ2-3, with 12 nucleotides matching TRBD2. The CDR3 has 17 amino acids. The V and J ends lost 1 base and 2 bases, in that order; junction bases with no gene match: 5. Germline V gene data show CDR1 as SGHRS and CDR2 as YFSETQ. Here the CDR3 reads CASSLRTSGVVTDTQYF. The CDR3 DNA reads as TGCGCCAGCAGCTTGAGGACTAGCGGGGTGGTCACAGATACGCAGTATTTT.

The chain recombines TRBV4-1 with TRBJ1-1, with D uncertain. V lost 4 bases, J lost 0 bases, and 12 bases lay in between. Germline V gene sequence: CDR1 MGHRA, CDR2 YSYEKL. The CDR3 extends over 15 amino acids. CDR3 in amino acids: CASSPPSGLNTEAFF. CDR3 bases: TGCGCCAGCAGCCCCCCTAGCGGCTTGAACACTGAAGCTTTCTTT.

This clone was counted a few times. The CDR3 DNA sequence: TGTGCCAGCAGCTCAGGCTTCTATGGCTACACCTTC. This translates into CASSSGFYGYTF. This chain links TRBV9 with TRBJ1-2; the D is unclear. Trimming left V 4 bases short and J 4 bases short, with 8 bases between. This CDR3 region has 12 residues. Germline V gene lookup returns CDR1 SGDLS and CDR2 YYNGEE.

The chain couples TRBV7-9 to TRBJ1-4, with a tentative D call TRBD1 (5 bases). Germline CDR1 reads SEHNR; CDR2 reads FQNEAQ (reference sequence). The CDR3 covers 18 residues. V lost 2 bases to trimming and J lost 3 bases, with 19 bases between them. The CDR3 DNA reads TGTGCCAGCAGCTTATCGCAGGGTAGACCCAGGCCTAATGAAAAACTGTTTTTT. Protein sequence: CASSLSQGRPRPNEKLFF.

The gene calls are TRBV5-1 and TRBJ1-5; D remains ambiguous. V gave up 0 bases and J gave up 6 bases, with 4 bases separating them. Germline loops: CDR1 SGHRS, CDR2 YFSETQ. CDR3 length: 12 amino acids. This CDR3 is CASSLDGQPQHF. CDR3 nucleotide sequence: TGCGCCAGCAGCTTGGACGGTCAGCCCCAGCATTTT.